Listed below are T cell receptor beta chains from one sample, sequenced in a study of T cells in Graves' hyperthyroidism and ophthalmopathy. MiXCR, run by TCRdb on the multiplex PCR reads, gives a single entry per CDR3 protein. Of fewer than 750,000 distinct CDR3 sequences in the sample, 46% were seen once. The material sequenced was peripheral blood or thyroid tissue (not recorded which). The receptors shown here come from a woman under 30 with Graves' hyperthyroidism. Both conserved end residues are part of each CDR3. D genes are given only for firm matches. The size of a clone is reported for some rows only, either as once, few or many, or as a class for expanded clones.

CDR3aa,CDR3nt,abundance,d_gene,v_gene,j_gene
CASSPRGNTEAFF,TGTGCCAGCAGCCCCAGGGGGAACACTGAAGCTTTCTTT,many,-,TRBV11-1,TRBJ1-1
CASSSGLAGGSYEQYF,TGCGCCAGCAGCTCGGGGCTAGCGGGAGGATCCTACGAGCAGTACTTC,-,TRBD2,TRBV5-1,TRBJ2-7
CASSLVEATNEKLFF,TGTGCCAGCAGCTTAGTGGAGGCAACTAATGAAAAACTGTTTTTT,once,-,TRBV2,TRBJ1-4
CASSPGASEAFF,TGTGCCAGCAGTCCGGGGGCGAGTGAAGCTTTCTTT,-,-,TRBV12-3/TRBV12-4,TRBJ1-1
CASSLTGGTDEKLFF,TGTGCCAGCAGCTTAACGGGGGGTACAGATGAAAAACTGTTTTTT,-,-,TRBV7-3,TRBJ1-4
CSAEKWNTEAFF,TGCAGTGCTGAGAAGTGGAACACTGAAGCTTTCTTT,-,-,TRBV20-1,TRBJ1-1
CASSQPGQGTVTGELFF,TGCGCCAGCAGCCAACCCGGCCAGGGGACTGTTACCGGGGAGCTGTTTTTT,few,-,TRBV4-1,TRBJ2-2
CASSLAAGGGETQYF,TGTGCCAGCAGCTTAGCGGCGGGAGGAGGAGAGACCCAGTACTTC,many,TRBD2,TRBV7-9,TRBJ2-5
CASSSRQMQGMGYEQYF,TGTGCCAGCAGTTCCCGACAAATGCAGGGGATGGGATACGAGCAGTACTTC,many,-,TRBV12-3/TRBV12-4,TRBJ2-7
CASSQGGRGATEAFF,TGTGCCAGCAGCCAAGGGGGTAGAGGGGCTACTGAAGCTTTCTTT,few,-,TRBV7-3,TRBJ1-1
CASSPTGQGFYEQYF,TGTGCCAGCTCACCAACGGGACAGGGGTTCTACGAGCAGTACTTC,-,TRBD1,TRBV18,TRBJ2-7
CAISVEGNTGELFF,TGTGCCATCAGTGTGGAAGGGAACACCGGGGAGCTGTTTTTT,-,-,TRBV10-3,TRBJ2-2
CASSLVRQETQYF,TGTGCCAGCAGCTTGGTTCGGCAAGAGACCCAGTACTTC,many,-,TRBV5-8,TRBJ2-5
CAWRKPGQEVEAFF,TGTGCCTGGAGGAAACCGGGACAGGAGGTTGAAGCTTTCTTT,-,TRBD1,TRBV30,TRBJ1-1
CASSLSEELFF,TGTGCCAGCAGCTTATCGGAGGAGCTGTTTTTT,-,-,TRBV7-9,TRBJ2-2
CSAKRDYEQYF,TGCAGTGCTAAAAGAGATTACGAGCAGTACTTC,many,-,TRBV20-1,TRBJ2-7
CATWTSGRYEQYF,TGTGCCACTTGGACTAGCGGGCGCTACGAGCAGTACTTC,few,TRBD2,TRBV10-3,TRBJ2-7
CASWLRTSARQFF,TGTGCCAGCTGGCTACGAACTAGCGCACGGCAGTTCTTC,-,TRBD2,TRBV12-3/TRBV12-4,TRBJ2-1